This record concerns one TCR beta chain sequence. This clone has just a few counts. The antigen this receptor binds is unknown. No base qualities exist here, and no much larger clone lies one base off it. The data are from a study of Ad26.COV2.S vaccination and SARS-CoV-2 variants (dated by TCRdb to the early 2020s). For the wider study: Vaccine-arm donors were drawn from COV1001, a multicentre, randomized, double-blind, placebo-controlled phase I-IIa trial of Ad26.COV2.S in healthy adults. Ad26.COV2.S was administered intramuscularly at 5 x 10^10 or 1 x 10^11 viral particles, either as a single shot or as two shots given 56 days apart. TCRbeta repertoire sequencing was used to assess the specificity and breadth of SARS-CoV-2-reactive T cell receptors after Ad26.COV2.S vaccination. A total of around 32 samples were included in the TCR-sequenced set, comprising roughly 19 Ad26.COV2.S vaccine recipients, 5 placebo recipients and 8 SARS-CoV-2 convalescent individuals. Trial participants were randomized into five groups of five, in which low-dose or high-dose Ad26.COV2.S was given once or twice, or placebo was given on both occasions. Blinding of investigators to trial group allocation was maintained during experiments and outcome assessment. The paper as a whole reports these results and caveats: After vaccination, substantial breadth of spike-specific CD8+ and CD4+ T cell responses was reported. Vaccine and placebo recipients had comparable non-spike TCR breadth, which fits with the vaccine containing only spike. The study was not powered to compare responses between vaccine doses or regimens. Spike-specific TCR breadth was higher in Ad26.COV2.S recipients than in placebo recipients (P = 0.0014). The authors noted that total T cell responses may have been underestimated by the TCR breadth and depth analyses.

At the junction V is shortened by 4 bases and J by 9 bases, with 16 bases in between. The CDR3 holds 13 amino acids from the cysteine to the phenylalanine. Only the CDR3 portion is preserved as DNA: 39 bases, with reading frame beginning at the first base. According to the germline V gene (reference sequence), CDR1 reads SGHNT and CDR2 reads YYREEE. TCRbeta CDR3 regions were sequenced with the immunoSEQ Assay. After extraction, genomic DNA underwent amplification by bias-controlled multiplex PCR, followed by high-throughput sequencing. Turning to the authors' computational methods: To quantify the absolute abundance of every unique TCRbeta CDR3 region, sequences were collapsed and filtered. T cell fraction was estimated by normalizing TCRbeta template counts to usable DNA, which was measured by amplifying reference genes present in all nucleated cells. Repertoire TCRs were annotated as SARS-CoV-2-specific when V gene, CDR3 amino acid sequence and J gene were exactly matched to a known reactive TCR set. The reference SARS-CoV-2 TCR set was derived from MIRA and filtered for enrichment in COVID-19-positive ImmuneCODE repertoires, a step that removed public or cross-reactive TCRs. Using the MIRA antigens, annotated TCRs were further analysed by specific ORF or by position within an ORF. Breadth was defined as annotated unique rearrangements over total unique productive rearrangements; depth was the summed frequency of those rearrangements. Two-sided Wilcoxon rank-sum tests were applied when comparing TCR breadth between groups. Sourced from immuneACCESS, this table was stored by TCRdb with only in-frame sequences that have V and J called. A share of the clones is absent; for the studies checked, an unresolved V gene accounts for under half, and the remainder has no known explanation. V, J and clone size derive from that table, while D and trimming were established from the DNA sequence. The sample table contains about 320,000 clones; only one count was recorded for 75% to 90% of them. The biggest ten clones account for approximately 5% of the sample.

Reading the label with the study, this specimen's treatment or condition is: roughly 18 received Ad26.COV2.S at low or high dose, single or two shots; 5 received placebo; per-sample allocation not given. For vaccine and placebo recipients, repertoires were sequenced using samples collected on day 63 after the first injection. Between 29 July and 7 August 2020, Cohort 1b enrolled approximately 26 adults aged 18-55 years at one site in Boston, USA. As a vaccine, Ad26.COV2.S was a replication-incompetent adenovirus type 26 vector that expressed a prefusion-stabilized SARS-CoV-2 spike protein derived from the original Wuhan strain.

Material: peripheral blood, obtained in a trial of Ad26.COV2.S vaccine versus placebo. The rearranged segments are TRBV5-4 and TRBJ1-2, with the D gene call left open. This receptor was taken from a person aged 18-65 years who received the Ad26.COV2.S COVID-19 vaccine or a placebo. The CDR3 has the sequence CASSLSGVTSYTF. The DNA reads TGTGCCAGCAGCCTTTCCGGGGTAACGAGCTACACCTTC.